The rows below give T cell receptor beta chains drawn from one sample of a study of T-cell reconstitution after alpha-beta-depleted transplantation in children. TCRdb reprocessed the PCR reads via MiXCR and lists one record per CDR3 protein. The table includes around 600,000 distinct CDR3 sequences, around 16% detected once. The source material was PBMCs from the stem cell graft donor, sampled from the stem cell graft. These receptors were obtained from a human donor who donated a stem cell graft to a child with acute myeloid leukemia. The CDR3 runs from the conserved cysteine through the conserved F or W. A D gene is named only where the DNA matches it firmly. Size tells how often a clone was seen (once, few, many) or the class of an expanded clone, and some rows leave it out.

>TRBV20-1|many|TRBD2|TRBJ2-1
CSARDEEGTSGDYSYNEQFF
TGCAGTGCTAGAGATGAGGAGGGGACTAGCGGGGACTACTCCTACAATGAGCAGTTCTTC
>TRBV7-6|-|-|TRBJ2-2
CASSLAQRFAGELFF
TGTGCCAGCAGCTTAGCGCAACGTTTCGCCGGGGAGCTGTTTTTT
>TRBV29-1|-|-|TRBJ2-7
CSVGEGVGIYEQYF
TGCAGCGTTGGAGAAGGGGTAGGGATCTACGAGCAGTACTTC
>TRBV20-1|many|-|TRBJ2-3
CSARASGDITDTQYF
TGCAGTGCTAGAGCCTCGGGGGACATCACAGATACGCAGTATTTT
>TRBV20-1|many|TRBD1|TRBJ1-1
CSDHDRGRSTEAFF
TGCAGTGATCATGACAGGGGAAGGAGCACTGAAGCTTTCTTT
>TRBV27|few|-|TRBJ2-7
CASSFQSSYEQYF
TGTGCCAGCAGTTTTCAGAGCTCCTACGAGCAGTACTTC
>TRBV10-3|many|-|TRBJ1-1
CAISARQENTEAFF
TGTGCCATCAGTGCCCGACAGGAGAACACTGAAGCTTTCTTT
>TRBV20-1|many|-|TRBJ1-6
CSARGVQSSYNSPLHF
TGCAGTGCTAGAGGTGTACAGAGCTCCTATAATTCACCCCTCCACTTT
>TRBV7-2|few|-|TRBJ2-5
CASSSPLSETQYF
TGTGCCAGCAGTTCCCCCCTCAGCGAGACCCAGTACTTC
>TRBV29-1|many|-|TRBJ2-2
CSVESGGELFF
TGCAGCGTTGAATCGGGCGGGGAGCTGTTTTTT
>TRBV24-1|-|-|TRBJ2-7
CATSDPGHGYEQYF
TGTGCCACCAGTGACCCCGGACACGGCTACGAGCAGTACTTC
>TRBV7-2|-|TRBD1|TRBJ2-1
CASTITGTAYNEQFF
TGTGCCAGCACAATAACCGGGACAGCCTACAATGAGCAGTTCTTC
>TRBV7-9|many|-|TRBJ1-1
CASSSLGRNTEAFF
TGTGCCAGCAGCTCACTCGGACGGAACACTGAAGCTTTCTTT
>TRBV24-1|few|TRBD1|TRBJ2-3
CATSGGTGSWGDTQYF
TGTGCCACCAGTGGTGGGACAGGGTCCTGGGGAGATACGCAGTATTTT
>TRBV5-1|many|TRBD2|TRBJ2-5
CASSLGAGDETQYF
TGCGCCAGCAGCTTGGGAGCGGGGGACGAGACCCAGTACTTC
>TRBV7-2|many|-|TRBJ2-1
CASSLLGTPLGEQFF
TGTGCCAGCAGCTTGCTCGGGACCCCCCTGGGGGAGCAGTTCTTC
>TRBV5-6|few|TRBD2|TRBJ2-5
CASSLYFTSGNVETQYF
TGTGCCAGCAGCTTGTACTTCACTAGCGGCAATGTGGAGACCCAGTACTTC
>TRBV20-1|many|-|TRBJ2-1
CSATTGTYNEQFF
TGCAGTGCAACAACCGGGACCTACAATGAGCAGTTCTTC
>TRBV6-1|-|-|TRBJ1-2
CASSEGPVSYGYTF
TGTGCCAGCAGTGAAGGTCCAGTCTCCTATGGCTACACCTTC
>TRBV20-1|few|TRBD1|TRBJ1-1
CSAHRFDRGLGTEAFF
TGCAGTGCTCATCGGTTTGACAGGGGGCTTGGCACTGAAGCTTTCTTT
>TRBV30|-|-|TRBJ1-1
CAWSPGDLRNTEAFF
TGTGCCTGGAGTCCAGGGGACTTACGGAACACTGAAGCTTTCTTT
>TRBV20-1|many|-|TRBJ2-7
CSAFHQDSYEQYF
TGCAGTGCATTTCATCAGGACTCCTACGAGCAGTACTTC
>TRBV7-9|few|-|TRBJ1-1
CASSEQGLVNTEAFF
TGTGCCAGCAGCGAGCAGGGCCTCGTGAACACTGAAGCTTTCTTT
>TRBV24-1|few|-|TRBJ1-2
CATSDGGAYYGYTF
TGTGCCACCAGTGATGGCGGGGCCTACTATGGCTACACCTTC
>TRBV20-1|many|-|TRBJ2-1
CSANQASPNNEQFF
TGCAGTGCTAATCAGGCTAGCCCCAACAATGAGCAGTTCTTC
>TRBV7-6|few|TRBD2|TRBJ2-4
CASSSGLAENIQYF
TGTGCCAGCAGCTCAGGACTAGCGGAAAACATTCAGTACTTC
>TRBV9|few|-|TRBJ2-1
CASSPQSPGTPPYNEQFF
TGTGCCAGCAGCCCCCAAAGCCCCGGGACACCTCCCTACAATGAGCAGTTCTTC
>TRBV7-8|-|-|TRBJ1-6
CASSFEGRNSPLHF
TGTGCCAGCAGCTTTGAAGGGCGTAATTCACCCCTCCACTTT
>TRBV5-1|-|TRBD1|TRBJ2-7
CASRPQGAGASYEQYF
TGCGCCAGCAGACCACAGGGGGCTGGGGCGTCCTACGAGCAGTACTTC
>TRBV11-2|-|-|TRBJ2-1
CASSLDSVGIPYNEQFF
TGTGCCAGCAGCTTAGATTCAGTGGGGATCCCCTACAATGAGCAGTTCTTC
>TRBV30|few|TRBD1|TRBJ1-1
CAWTLGQGIVGAFF
TGTGCCTGGACTCTCGGACAGGGTATTGTCGGAGCTTTCTTT
>TRBV10-3|few|-|TRBJ1-1
CAISESATANTEAFF
TGTGCCATCAGTGAGTCGGCGACAGCGAACACTGAAGCTTTCTTT
>TRBV4-3|many|-|TRBJ2-2
CASSPRIRDTGELFF
TGCGCCAGCAGCCCCAGAATCAGGGACACCGGGGAGCTGTTTTTT
>TRBV24-1|-|-|TRBJ2-3
CATSDRGSGTDTQYF
TGTGCCACCAGTGACAGGGGAAGCGGCACAGATACGCAGTATTTT
>TRBV3-1|-|-|TRBJ2-1
CASSPDIYNEQFF
TGTGCCAGCAGCCCAGACATTTACAATGAGCAGTTCTTC
>TRBV20-1|once|-|TRBJ1-4
CSASQGLGTNEKLFF
TGCAGTGCTAGTCAGGGGTTGGGAACTAATGAAAAACTGTTTTTT
>TRBV20-1|few|TRBD1|TRBJ2-7
CSATRDRGVYEQYF
TGCAGTGCAACCCGGGACAGGGGGGTTTACGAGCAGTACTTC
>TRBV20-1|few|-|TRBJ2-3
CSAIGPGTDTQYF
TGCAGTGCTATTGGACCCGGCACAGATACGCAGTATTTT
>TRBV5-1|-|TRBD1|TRBJ1-2
CASSLEQGATNYGYTF
TGCGCCAGCAGCTTGGAACAGGGGGCCACTAACTATGGCTACACCTTC
>TRBV5-6|many|-|TRBJ2-7
CASSQGTGKRNEQYF
TGTGCCAGCAGCCAGGGGACGGGGAAGAGAAACGAGCAGTACTTC
>TRBV20-1|many|TRBD1|TRBJ1-5
CSARGVPQGDSNQPQHF
TGCAGTGCTAGAGGAGTTCCACAGGGGGATAGCAATCAGCCCCAGCATTTT
>TRBV5-1|-|TRBD2|TRBJ2-7
CASSLTSGGSSYEQYF
TGCGCCAGCAGCCTGACTAGCGGGGGGAGCTCCTACGAGCAGTACTTC
>TRBV20-1|many|-|TRBJ2-7
CSARGLSYEQYF
TGCAGTGCTAGGGGTTTAAGCTACGAGCAGTACTTC
>TRBV24-1|few|-|TRBJ2-1
CATSDEFHNEQFF
TGTGCCACCAGTGATGAATTCCACAATGAGCAGTTCTTC
>TRBV20-1|many|TRBD1|TRBJ1-4
CSARTGTGDEKLFF
TGCAGTGCTAGAACCGGGACAGGGGATGAAAAACTGTTTTTT
>TRBV7-2|few|-|TRBJ2-2
CASSLAWSNTGELFF
TGTGCCAGCAGCTTAGCTTGGTCTAACACCGGGGAGCTGTTTTTT
>TRBV12-3/TRBV12-4|-|-|TRBJ1-1
CASSRLGTNTEAFF
TGTGCCAGCAGTCGTCTGGGGACGAACACTGAAGCTTTCTTT
>TRBV12-3/TRBV12-4|few|-|TRBJ2-2
CASSLSGQLNTGELFF
TGTGCCAGCAGTTTGTCGGGCCAGCTCAACACCGGGGAGCTGTTTTTT
>TRBV7-2|few|-|TRBJ2-5
CASSSGLPVSQYF
TGTGCCAGCAGCTCGGGACTCCCCGTTTCCCAGTACTTC
>TRBV29-1|-|TRBD1|TRBJ2-7
CSVNTGGPGYEQYF
TGCAGCGTCAACACAGGGGGCCCGGGCTACGAGCAGTACTTC
>TRBV20-1|many|-|TRBJ2-3
CSASDSLSTDTQYF
TGCAGTGCTAGCGACAGCCTTAGCACAGATACGCAGTATTTT
>TRBV4-2|few|TRBD1|TRBJ1-5
CASSQEDRDRAVEPQHF
TGTGCCAGCAGCCAAGAGGACAGGGACAGGGCAGTGGAGCCCCAGCATTTT
>TRBV27|many|-|TRBJ2-5
CASSLSLGETQYF
TGTGCCAGCAGTTTATCGTTAGGAGAGACCCAGTACTTC
>TRBV20-1|-|TRBD2|TRBJ2-4
CSARVAGEGIQYF
TGCAGTGCTAGAGTAGCGGGAGAGGGCATTCAGTACTTC
>TRBV24-1|-|-|TRBJ2-7
CATSDRDGEYEQYF
TGTGCCACCAGTGATCGGGACGGAGAATACGAGCAGTACTTC